Shown below are 31 T cell receptor beta chains from a single sample sequenced in a study of shared clonotypes between healthy human individuals. The data were produced by immunoSEQ multiplex PCR, yet TCRdb's version contains in-frame clones alone and is incomplete. Here the sample spans some 1 million clones, about 74% being singletons. What was sequenced was memory CD4+ T cells sorted from blood. Subset specified: CD45RA-negative fraction. The receptors here all came from a man younger than 30 in good health.

The chain recombines TRBV6-5 with TRBJ2-1, with TRBD2 matching 9 bases. This CDR3 has 14 amino acids. Trimming at V came to 2 bases and at J to 12 bases, leaving 8 bases not matched to a gene. Germline lookup yields CDR1 MNHEY and CDR2 SVGAGI. In DNA, the CDR3 is TGTGCCAGCAGTTACGGGCGGGGGGGCCAGAGGCAGTTCTTC. Encoded protein: CASSYGRGGQRQFF.

This chain links TRBV30 with TRBJ1-4; TRBD1 matches at 7 bases. CDR1 and CDR2 from the germline V gene are GTSNPN and SVGIG (reference sequence). The J segment lost 0 bases and the V segment lost 1 base, leaving 11 bases of the junction unmatched. This CDR3 is 18 amino acids long. The CDR3 is CAWSAGTATYATNEKLFF. CDR3 nucleotide sequence: TGTGCCTGGAGTGCGGGGACAGCCACCTACGCAACTAATGAAAAACTGTTTTTT.

This clone was observed a few times. The chain combines TRBV28 with TRBJ1-5; weak D call: TRBD1 (5 bases). Trimming left V 5 bases short and J 2 bases short, with 13 bases between. The CDR3 consists of 15 residues. Germline lookup yields CDR1 MDHEN and CDR2 SYDVKM. The chain's CDR3 is CASSVQGVRNQPQHF. The CDR3 coding sequence is TGTGCCAGCAGTGTCCAGGGAGTGCGCAATCAGCCCCAGCATTTT.

V and J are TRBV25-1 and TRBJ1-2; D might be TRBD1 (5 bases). The germline V and J ends were trimmed by 6 bases and 5 bases, with 7 bases remaining between them. CDR1 and CDR2 (germline): MGHDK, SYGVNS. This CDR3 has 11 amino acids. CDR3 in amino acids: CASRDIYGYTF. CDR3 DNA sequence: TGTGCCAGCAGGGACATTTATGGCTACACCTTC.

A few counts support this clone. The V and J genes are TRBV7-2 and TRBJ1-2; the match to TRBD1 covers 8 bases. CDR3 size: 15 residues. V dropped 4 bases and J dropped 4; count of bases not matched to a gene: 8. From germline, CDR1 is SGHTA and CDR2 FQGNSA. CDR3 nucleotides: TGTGCCAGCAGCTCTTCCGGGACAGGAGGCTATGGCTACACCTTC. The encoded protein is CASSSSGTGGYGYTF.

The V gene is TRBV6-6, the J gene TRBJ2-2; no definite D call. Germline assignment: CDR1 MNHNY and CDR2 SVGAGI (reference sequence). This CDR3 region has 15 residues. Trimming took off 9 bases at V and 2 bases at J, with 16 bases between the two ends. CDR3 nucleotides: TGTGCCAGTGTCATAAGGCCGGAAAACACCGGGGAGCTGTTTTTT. It specifies CASVIRPENTGELFF.

V usage is TRBV7-2 and J usage is TRBJ2-5; D gene ambiguous. This CDR3 contains 15 residues. From germline, CDR1 is SGHTA and CDR2 FQGNSA. V was cut by 3 bases and J by 5 bases, with 16 bases left in between. The CDR3 reads CASSFTAYQDETQYF. The CDR3 DNA follows: TGTGCCAGCAGCTTCACAGCCTACCAAGACGAGACCCAGTACTTC.

The chain recombines TRBV7-2 with TRBJ1-2; D is perhaps TRBD1 (6 bases). Germline V CDR1 and CDR2: SGHTA, FQGNSA. V was trimmed by 5 bases and J by 4 bases, leaving 14 bases between them. The CDR3 is 14 amino acids. CDR3 residues: CASSLLGGGYGYTF. The DNA for the CDR3 is TGTGCCAGCAGCCTATTGGGAGGGGGCTATGGCTACACCTTC.

This clone came up once. The chain employs TRBV5-1 and TRBJ2-3, with 7 bases identical to TRBD1. CDR1 is SGHRS, CDR2 YFSETQ, per germline. With 8 bases clipped from V and 4 bases from J, the junction kept 7 bases outside the gene matches. CDR3 length: 13 residues. CDR3 region: CASRDSQADTQYF. CDR3 DNA sequence: TGCGCCAGTCGGGACAGCCAGGCAGATACGCAGTATTTT.

The chain is built from TRBV10-3 and TRBJ1-4; D remains unclear. There are 16 residues in the CDR3. Germline lookup yields CDR1 ENHRY and CDR2 SYGVKD. V was shortened by 3 bases and J by 7 bases, with 18 bases between the two germline ends. The DNA for the CDR3 is TGTGCCATCAGTGAACTGGCCCCGGCCTCAGGTGAAAAACTGTTTTTT. Translated, it gives CAISELAPASGEKLFF.

This sequence joins TRBV6-5 and TRBJ2-5; no clear D gene. Trimming shortened V by 6 bases and J by 1 base, and 9 bases separated the two germline ends. Per germline, CDR1 MNHEY and CDR2 SVGAGI. CDR3 length: 13 residues. The CDR3 nucleotides read TGTGCCAGCAGGAAGGGCCTCCAAGAGACCCAGTACTTC. Translation: CASRKGLQETQYF.

The chain couples TRBV10-3 to TRBJ1-2, with 9 bases identical to TRBD1. Germline V gene lookup returns CDR1 ENHRY and CDR2 SYGVKD. With V trimmed by 5 bases and J by 5 bases, 3 bases remained unmatched. There are 13 residues in the CDR3. The DNA for the CDR3 is TGTGCCATCAGTCTCGACAGGGGGTATGGCTACACCTTC. It encodes CAISLDRGYGYTF.

The chain employs TRBV5-1 and TRBJ2-3; D is unclear. Germline V gene sequence: CDR1 SGHRS, CDR2 YFSETQ. The CDR3 is made up of 13 amino acids. V gave up 6 bases and J gave up 2 bases, with 10 bases separating them. The CDR3 is CASTVENTDTQYF. As DNA, the CDR3 is TGCGCCAGCACGGTGGAGAACACAGATACGCAGTATTTT.

The V call is TRBV6-5, the J call TRBJ2-1, with TRBD2 identical over 9 bases. The CDR3 contains 15 residues. The germline gives CDR1 MNHEY, CDR2 SVGAGI. V dropped 6 bases and J dropped 5; count of bases not matched to a gene: 8. For the CDR3, the DNA is TGTGCCAGCAGAAGAGCGGGAGGCCCAAACAATGAGCAGTTCTTC. Protein: CASRRAGGPNNEQFF.

This clone showed up just a few times. J is TRBJ2-1 and V is TRBV2, with D perhaps TRBD2 (7 bases). V was pared by 4 bases and J by 14 bases, with 15 bases between. The CDR3 has 12 residues. Germline loops: CDR1 SNHLY, CDR2 FYNNEI. Written as DNA, the CDR3 is TGTGCCAGCAGTGGGCTGGGGGGGCCGGAGTTCTTC. This encodes CASSGLGGPEFF.

In DNA, the CDR3 is TGTGCCAGCTCACCACCGTTTACAATATACGAGCAGTACTTC. Its protein product is CASSPPFTIYEQYF. This chain joins TRBV18 and TRBJ2-7; D is undetermined. The CDR3 spans 14 residues. Trimming shortened V by 0 bases and J by 4 bases, and 10 bases separated the two germline ends. Germline V gene lookup returns CDR1 KGHSH and CDR2 LQKENI. The full variable domain, its missing parts supplied by reference TRBV18 and TRBJ2-7, is NAGVMQNPRHLVRRRGQEARLRCSPMKGHSHVYWYRQLPEEGLKFMVYLQKENIIDESGMPKERFSAEFPKEGPSILRIQQVVRGDSAAYFCASSPPFTIYEQYFGPGTRLTVT.

In the case of this clone: Other nucleotide sequences from this sample produce the same CDR3. The chain links TRBV27 to TRBJ2-3; D is unresolved. V was cut by 2 bases and J by 5 bases, with 5 bases left in between. Germline CDR1 reads MNHEY; CDR2 reads SMNVEV (reference sequence). CDR3 length equals 12 residues. CDR3 protein: CASSLLGDTQYF. Here the CDR3 DNA reads TGTGCCAGCAGTTTACTAGGAGATACGCAGTATTTT.

V and J are TRBV5-3 and TRBJ2-7; a possible D gene is TRBD2 (5 bases). TRBV5-3 is an ORF, with its function uncertain. The V end was cut by 5 bases, the J end by 6 bases, with 6 bases between. The CDR3 loop spans 10 amino acids. CDR3 sequence: CARRGAEQYF. In nucleotides, the CDR3 is TGTGCCAGAAGGGGAGCCGAGCAGTACTTC.

Note on this clone: At the DNA level, this CDR3 is encoded by other sequences in the same sample as well. This chain links TRBV4-1 with TRBJ1-5, with 7 bases matching TRBD1. The V gene's germline CDR1 is MGHRA and CDR2 YSYEKL. The J segment lost 2 bases and the V segment lost 3 bases, leaving 4 bases of the junction unmatched. This CDR3 comprises 15 residues. The CDR3 DNA is TGCGCCAGCAGCCAGTCCGGGACAGGCAATCAGCCCCAGCATTTT. It is translated as CASSQSGTGNQPQHF.

The chain employs TRBV19 and TRBJ1-2, with TRBD1 matching over 7 bases. The CDR3 consists of 15 residues. The junction had 4 bases not matched to a gene; V was cut back by 3 bases and J by 0 bases. The germline gives CDR1 LNHDA, CDR2 SQIVND (reference sequence). The CDR3 coding sequence is TGTGCCAGTAGTATGGGTGGGACAGCTAACTATGGCTACACCTTC. Translating gives CASSMGGTANYGYTF.

This clone was counted a single time. The chain is built from TRBV10-3 and TRBJ2-3; no firm D call. Trimming left V 11 bases short and J 1 base short, with 10 bases between. Germline V lookup: CDR1 ENHRY, CDR2 SYGVKD. This CDR3 spans 12 amino acids. In DNA form, the CDR3 reads TGTGCCGCCACGGGTGGCACAGATACGCAGTATTTT. It specifies CAATGGTDTQYF.

On this clone itself: This sample includes further DNA sequences coding for the same CDR3. This chain's CDR3 is CASSFGTTYEQYF. The DNA for the CDR3 is TGTGCCAGCAGCTTTGGGACGACCTACGAGCAGTACTTC. V and J are TRBV7-9 and TRBJ2-7, with D perhaps assigned TRBD1 or TRBD2 (5 bases each). This CDR3 contains 13 residues. Germline V gives CDR1 SEHNR, CDR2 FQNEAQ (reference sequence). V gave up 3 bases and J gave up 2 bases, with 8 bases separating them.

A single count supports this clone. The rearrangement uses TRBV9 and TRBJ1-3; the match to TRBD1 covers 7 bases. The junction had 14 bases not matched to a gene; V was cut back by 0 bases and J by 8 bases. Germline V gene lookup returns CDR1 SGDLS and CDR2 YYNGEE. The CDR3 sequence is 17 residues long. The CDR3: CASSVAEGAYSIDTIYF. The CDR3 DNA is TGTGCCAGCAGCGTAGCTGAGGGGGCGTACAGTATAGACACCATATATTTT.

V and J are TRBV7-9 and TRBJ2-7; D is possibly TRBD2 (5 bases). The CDR3 is made up of 16 amino acids. V was cut by 6 bases and J by 4 bases, with 22 bases left in between. Germline CDR1 and CDR2: SEHNR and FQNEAQ (reference sequence). The CDR3 nucleotides are TGTGCCAGCAGTAGCAGTTGGGTTCACTCGGGGTACGAGCAGTACTTC. It is translated as CASSSSWVHSGYEQYF.

The J gene is TRBJ2-5, the V gene TRBV5-8; D perhaps matches TRBD2 (5 bases). Germline CDR1 reads SGHTS; CDR2 reads YDEGEE. The CDR3 spans 15 residues. The germline V and J ends were trimmed by 7 bases and 0 bases, with 16 bases remaining between them. The CDR3 sequence is CASPEDGWYQETQYF. The CDR3 nucleotides read TGTGCCAGCCCGGAGGACGGTTGGTACCAAGAGACCCAGTACTTC.

The V gene is TRBV19, the J gene TRBJ1-1, with 8 bases lining up with TRBD1. The CDR3 consists of 15 residues. V was clipped by 1 base and J by 3 bases; unmatched bases: 4. Germline V gives CDR1 LNHDA, CDR2 SQIVND (reference sequence). CDR3 protein: CASSIGTGRDTEAFF. The CDR3 nucleotides read TGTGCCAGTAGTATAGGGACAGGGCGGGACACTGAAGCTTTCTTT.

The chain couples TRBV19 to TRBJ2-7, with 8 bases that match TRBD1. The CDR3 contains 15 residues. Germline CDR1 and CDR2: LNHDA and SQIVND (reference sequence). The V gene end was trimmed by 3 bases and the J gene end by 4 bases; junction bases not matched to a gene: 8. The chain's CDR3 is CASSMAAGGKYEQYF. The DNA for the CDR3 is TGTGCCAGTAGTATGGCGGCAGGGGGCAAATACGAGCAGTACTTC.

The genes are TRBV6-7 and TRBJ1-1, with 10 bases fitting TRBD1. TRBV6-7 is known as an ORF, though its function is uncertain. The ends lost 2 bases at V and 5 bases at J; junction bases unmatched: 17. The CDR3 length is 19 residues. The CDR3 reads CASSYHCHTGTGDETEAFF. The DNA of the CDR3 is TGTGCCAGCAGTTACCACTGCCATACGGGGACAGGGGATGAAACTGAAGCTTTCTTT.

The V and J genes are TRBV29-1 and TRBJ2-5, with D perhaps matching TRBD1 (6 bases). CDR3 length: 12 residues. Germline-derived CDR1 and CDR2 are SQVTM and ANQGSEA. CDR3 bases: TGCGGGGGAAGTGAGCTAGGGGGAACCCAGTACTTC. This translates into CGGSELGGTQYF.

This clone showed up just a few times. The genes are TRBV30 and TRBJ2-2; D assignment may be TRBD1 or TRBD2 (6 bases each). Trimming took 5 bases from V and 5 from J, leaving 12 bases between them. The CDR3 covers 13 residues. Germline loops: CDR1 GTSNPN, CDR2 SVGIG (reference sequence). In nucleotides, the CDR3 is TGTGCCTGGGGACGGGGGCAGACCGGGGAGCTGTTTTTT. It codes for CAWGRGQTGELFF.

This clone was observed a handful of times. The V and J genes are TRBV27 and TRBJ1-2; D possibly corresponds to TRBD1 (6 bases). The germline V and J ends were trimmed by 2 bases and 2 bases, with 12 bases remaining between them. Per the germline V gene, CDR1 is MNHEY and CDR2 is SMNVEV (reference sequence). CDR3 length: 15 amino acids. The CDR3 is CASSLRPGANYGYTF. Written as DNA, the CDR3 is TGTGCCAGCAGTTTACGTCCAGGGGCAAACTATGGCTACACCTTC.